This T cell receptor beta chain was recorded in a study of T cells after yellow fever vaccination. As for the study in general: With SMART-Seq v4 Ultra Low Input, the fractions containing low cell numbers were prepared.

5'RACE template switching added a universal primer site and UMIs to TCR cDNA. TCRdb reanalysed the 5' RACE reads using MiXCR and keeps one entry per CDR3 protein. Of some 300,000 distinct CDR3 sequences in the sample, around 3.6% are singletons; the top ten hold about 20%. This CDR3 contains 16 residues. Between the trimmed V and J ends, which lost 1 base and 0 bases, there was a span of 12 bases. Whole-study results and caveats: Re-detected after boosting: most primary clones, more than 95% of CD4 and 75% to 90% of CD8. A minor fraction of clonotypes spanned both CD4 and CD8 compartments.

There are many counts of this clonotype. Its antigen is unidentified. The source was PBMCs, collected on the day of the yellow fever booster vaccination. The rearrangement uses TRBV12-3 or TRBV12-4 and TRBJ1-2; the D gene is possibly TRBD1 (6 bases). The source of this sequence is a man aged 18 to 30 who received the YFV17D yellow fever vaccine. The chain's CDR3 is CASSLGQGFPNYGYTF. CDR3 nucleotides: TGTGCCAGCAGTTTAGGGCAGGGGTTCCCTAACTATGGCTACACCTTC.